This TCR beta chain is drawn from a study of T cell changes during pregnancy in multiple sclerosis. CDR3 length: 17 residues. Germline V CDR1 and CDR2: SNHLY, FYNNEI. Trimming took 0 bases from V and 8 from J; bases not matched to a gene: 13. This clone was observed a few times. TCRdb's copy holds only in-frame clones and misses some; the assay was immunoSEQ multiplex PCR. The sample holds 20,000 to 25,000 clones, approximately 86% seen once. The sequenced sample was CD4+ T cells from peripheral blood mononuclear cells, obtained in the first trimester of pregnancy. The chain carries TRBV2 and TRBJ2-1; 7 bases agree with TRBD2. The receptor's source is a female donor in good health, enrolled as a control in a pregnancy study. Here the CDR3 reads CASSEAKGGGTGYEQFF. CDR3 sequence (DNA): TGTGCCAGCAGTGAAGCTAAGGGCGGGGGTACTGGGTATGAGCAGTTCTTC.